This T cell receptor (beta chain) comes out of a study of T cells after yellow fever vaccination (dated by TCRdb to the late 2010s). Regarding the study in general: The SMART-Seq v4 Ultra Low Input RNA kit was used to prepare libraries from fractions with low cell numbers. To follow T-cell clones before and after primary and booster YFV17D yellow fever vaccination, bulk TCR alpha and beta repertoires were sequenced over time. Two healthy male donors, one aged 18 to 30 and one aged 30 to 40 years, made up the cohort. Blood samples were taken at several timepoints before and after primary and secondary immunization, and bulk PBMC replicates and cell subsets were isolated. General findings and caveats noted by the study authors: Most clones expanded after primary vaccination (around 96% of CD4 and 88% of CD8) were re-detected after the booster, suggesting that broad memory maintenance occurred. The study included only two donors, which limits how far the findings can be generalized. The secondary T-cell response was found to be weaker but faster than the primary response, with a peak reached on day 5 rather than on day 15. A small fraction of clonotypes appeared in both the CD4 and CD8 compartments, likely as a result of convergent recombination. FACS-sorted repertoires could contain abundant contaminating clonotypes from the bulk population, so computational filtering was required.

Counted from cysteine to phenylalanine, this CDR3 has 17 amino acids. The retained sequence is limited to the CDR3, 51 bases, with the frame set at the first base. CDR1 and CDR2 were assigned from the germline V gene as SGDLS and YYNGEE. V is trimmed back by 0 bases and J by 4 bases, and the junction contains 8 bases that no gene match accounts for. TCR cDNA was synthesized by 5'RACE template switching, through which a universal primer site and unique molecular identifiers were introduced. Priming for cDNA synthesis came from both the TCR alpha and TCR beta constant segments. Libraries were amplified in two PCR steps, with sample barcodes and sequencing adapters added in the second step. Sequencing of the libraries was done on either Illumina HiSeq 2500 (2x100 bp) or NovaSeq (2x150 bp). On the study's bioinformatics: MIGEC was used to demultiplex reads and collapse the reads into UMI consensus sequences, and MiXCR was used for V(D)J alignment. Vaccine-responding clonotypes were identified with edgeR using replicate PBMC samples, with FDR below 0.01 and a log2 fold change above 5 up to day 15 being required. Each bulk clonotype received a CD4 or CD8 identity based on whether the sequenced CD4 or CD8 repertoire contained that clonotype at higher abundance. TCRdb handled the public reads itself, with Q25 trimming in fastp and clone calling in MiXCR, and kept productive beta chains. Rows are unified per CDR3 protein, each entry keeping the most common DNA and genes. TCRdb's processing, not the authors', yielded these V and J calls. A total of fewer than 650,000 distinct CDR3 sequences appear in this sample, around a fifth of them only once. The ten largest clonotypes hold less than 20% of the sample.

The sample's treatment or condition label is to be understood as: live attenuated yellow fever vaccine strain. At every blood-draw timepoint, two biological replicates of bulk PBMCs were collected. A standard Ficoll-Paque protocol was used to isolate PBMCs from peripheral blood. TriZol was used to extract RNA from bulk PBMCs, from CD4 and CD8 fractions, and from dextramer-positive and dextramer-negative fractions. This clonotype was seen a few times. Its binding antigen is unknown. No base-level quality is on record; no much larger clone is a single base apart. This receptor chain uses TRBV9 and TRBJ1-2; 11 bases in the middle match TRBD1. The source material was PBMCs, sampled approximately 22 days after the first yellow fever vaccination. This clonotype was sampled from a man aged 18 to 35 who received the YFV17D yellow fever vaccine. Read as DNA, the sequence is TGTGCCAGCAGCGTAGGGGCCGGGACAGGGGGTGGCTATGGCTACACCTTC. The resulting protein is CASSVGAGTGGGYGYTF.